The sequence of this T cell receptor beta chain was determined in a study of PD-L1 blockade in urothelial cancer. Overall study: Most patients, twenty-five of 29, were males with bladder-origin cancer. Between 0 and 3 prior chemotherapy regimens had been given to patients. Analysis of the blood was performed 3 weeks (second dose) and 6 weeks after treatment start.

Sample time point: pretreatment peripheral blood. Libraries were prepared by immunoSEQ multiplex PCR; TCRdb keeps only in-frame clonotypes and omits some of them. This table holds about 80,000 clones, around four fifths found once. The germline V and J ends were trimmed by 0 bases and 7 bases, with 12 bases remaining between them. Germline V lookup: CDR1 LGHNA, CDR2 YSLEER. The CDR3 loop spans 14 amino acids. The sample in question was PBMCs, obtained around atezolizumab (anti-PD-L1) treatment. The chain is built from TRBV4-3 and TRBJ1-2; D possibly corresponds to TRBD1 (5 bases). This TCR was recovered from a middle-aged man with urothelial cancer. The CDR3 DNA follows: TGCGCCAGCAGCCAAGATTTGGCCCAGGGTGGCTACACCTTC. Amino acid sequence: CASSQDLAQGGYTF.